Listed here is a single TCR beta chain. The sample originates from a study of sequential checkpoint blockade in melanoma. The repertoire was sequenced with immunoSEQ multiplex PCR; TCRdb's copy has only in-frame clones and lacks some. The data show approximately 21,000 clones, roughly 86% seen once. The treatment here: randomized to nivolumab then ipilimumab (arm A) or the reverse (arm B). The TCR originated in a human donor with melanoma. Material: CD8+ T cells sorted from blood (inferred from file names), obtained from a patient given nivolumab and ipilimumab in sequence.

For the CDR3, the DNA is TGTGCCAGCAGCTTAGCGCGGCAGGAGGTCACTGAAGCTTTCTTT. Protein sequence: CASSLARQEVTEAFF. The chain joins TRBV7-9 to TRBJ1-1, with no clear D. Germline assignment: CDR1 SEHNR and CDR2 FQNEAQ (reference sequence). CDR3 length equals 15 residues. Trimming took off 0 bases at V and 4 bases at J, with 12 bases between the two ends.